The next 6 T cell receptor beta chains were all read from a single sample in a study of T cell repertoires in cytomegalovirus infection. Each CDR3 protein is one row after TCRdb ran MiXCR on the reads. The data hold about 320,000 distinct CDR3 sequences, with 8% to 10% observed a single time. Sequencing was carried out using PBMCs. These receptors were collected from a human donor in good health (CMV status not recorded). Some clones in this sample may be carry-over from other donors' samples.

A few counts support this clonotype. The V call is TRBV7-2, the J call TRBJ2-5; D possibly corresponds to TRBD1 (5 bases). Per germline, CDR1 SGHTA and CDR2 FQGNSA. The ends were cut back, 4 bases at V and 1 base at J, with 10 bases in the middle. The CDR3 contains 14 residues. The CDR3: CASSSRQTQETQYF. The CDR3 nucleotides read TGTGCCAGCAGCTCCCGACAGACCCAAGAGACCCAGTACTTC.

The genes are TRBV5-1 and TRBJ2-3; D perhaps matches TRBD1 (5 bases). The CDR3 loop spans 11 amino acids. CDR1 is SGHRS and CDR2 is YFSETQ in the germline V gene. V was trimmed by 6 bases and J by 7 bases, leaving 9 bases between them. The CDR3 DNA sequence: TGCGCCAGCACCGACAGCCATACGCAGTATTTT. Translating it yields CASTDSHTQYF.

This clonotype was picked up a small number of times. This chain uses TRBV7-8 with TRBJ2-7, with D possibly matching TRBD1 (6 bases). This CDR3 contains 17 residues. Trimming shortened V by 5 bases and J by 4 bases, and 24 bases separated the two germline ends. Germline assignment: CDR1 SGHVS and CDR2 FQNEAQ. CDR3 loop: CASSPYRARGGAYEQYF. DNA of the CDR3: TGTGCCAGCAGCCCGTACAGGGCTAGAGGTGGGGCTTACGAGCAGTACTTC.

The chain combines TRBV7-3 with TRBJ1-1; D gene ambiguous. CDR3 length: 12 residues. Trimming left V 4 bases short and J 4 bases short, with 7 bases between. Germline CDR1 reads SGHTA; CDR2 reads FQGTGA. The CDR3 protein is CASSWDGTEAFF. Written as DNA, the CDR3 is TGTGCCAGCAGCTGGGATGGCACTGAAGCTTTCTTT.

The chain carries TRBV18 and TRBJ1-1, with TRBD1 matching over 7 bases. Germline CDR1 KGHSH, CDR2 LQKENI. There are 16 residues in the CDR3. J lost 0 bases, V lost 5 bases, and 9 bases had no gene match. The CDR3 sequence: CASSYDRANMNTEAFF. CDR3 bases: TGTGCCAGCTCATACGACAGGGCCAACATGAACACTGAAGCTTTCTTT.

This clonotype occurred a few times. The genes are TRBV20-1 and TRBJ1-2, with D tentatively TRBD1 (6 bases). This CDR3 region has 14 residues. Trimming removed 0 bases from V and 5 bases from J, with 13 bases in between. Looked up from germline, CDR1 is DFQATT and CDR2 is SNEGSKA (reference sequence). In DNA, the CDR3 is TGCAGTGCTAGAGACCCCAGGGGAGGGTATGGCTACACCTTC. Its translation: CSARDPRGGYGYTF.